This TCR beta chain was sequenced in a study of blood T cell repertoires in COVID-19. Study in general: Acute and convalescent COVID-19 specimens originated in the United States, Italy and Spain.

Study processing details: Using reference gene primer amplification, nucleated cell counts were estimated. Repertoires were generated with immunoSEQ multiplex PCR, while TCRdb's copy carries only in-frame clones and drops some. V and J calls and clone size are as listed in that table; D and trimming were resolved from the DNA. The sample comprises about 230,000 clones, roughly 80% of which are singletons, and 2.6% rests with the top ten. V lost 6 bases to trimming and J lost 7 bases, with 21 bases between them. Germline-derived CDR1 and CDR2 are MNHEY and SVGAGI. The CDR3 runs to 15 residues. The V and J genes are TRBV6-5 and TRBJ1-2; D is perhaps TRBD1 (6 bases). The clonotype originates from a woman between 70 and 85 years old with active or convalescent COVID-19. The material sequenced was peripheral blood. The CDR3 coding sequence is TGTGCCAGCAGCCCGATCCTGACTCAGGGGTTTGGCTACACCTTC. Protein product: CASSPILTQGFGYTF.